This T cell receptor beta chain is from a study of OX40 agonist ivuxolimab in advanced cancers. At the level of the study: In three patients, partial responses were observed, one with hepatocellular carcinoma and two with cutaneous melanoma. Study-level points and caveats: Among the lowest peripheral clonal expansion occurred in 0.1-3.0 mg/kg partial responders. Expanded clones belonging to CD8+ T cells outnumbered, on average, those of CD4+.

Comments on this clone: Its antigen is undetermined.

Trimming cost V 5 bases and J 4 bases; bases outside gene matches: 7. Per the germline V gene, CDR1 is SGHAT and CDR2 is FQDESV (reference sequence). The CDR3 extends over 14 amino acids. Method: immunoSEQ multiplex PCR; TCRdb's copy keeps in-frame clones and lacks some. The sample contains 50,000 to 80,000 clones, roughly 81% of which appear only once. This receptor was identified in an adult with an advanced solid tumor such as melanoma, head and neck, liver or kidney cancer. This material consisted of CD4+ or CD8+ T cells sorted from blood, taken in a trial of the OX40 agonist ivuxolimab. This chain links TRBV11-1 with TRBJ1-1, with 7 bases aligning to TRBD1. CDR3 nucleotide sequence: TGTGCCAGCAGCACGACACAGGGGTTCACTGAAGCTTTCTTT. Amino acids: CASSTTQGFTEAFF.